This T cell receptor beta chain came from a study of cytomegalovirus exposure and HLA in healthy donors. The PCR was carried out with 60 Vbeta primers and 13 Jbeta primers. Libraries were prepared by immunoSEQ multiplex PCR; TCRdb keeps only in-frame clonotypes and omits some of them. The sample shows under 95,000 clones, more than 60% of them seen only once. The CDR3 has 15 amino acids. V lost 6 bases to trimming and J lost 4 bases; unmatched junction nucleotides: 11. Germline assignment: CDR1 MDHEN and CDR2 SYDVKM. The sequence derives from a boy younger than 18 in good health and CMV-seronegative. The sequenced material came from PBMCs. This chain links TRBV28 with TRBJ2-7; TRBD2 aligns across 8 bases. DNA of the CDR3: TGTGCCAGCAGCCCTTTCGGAGCGGGAGCGTACGAGCAGTACTTC. It specifies CASSPFGAGAYEQYF.